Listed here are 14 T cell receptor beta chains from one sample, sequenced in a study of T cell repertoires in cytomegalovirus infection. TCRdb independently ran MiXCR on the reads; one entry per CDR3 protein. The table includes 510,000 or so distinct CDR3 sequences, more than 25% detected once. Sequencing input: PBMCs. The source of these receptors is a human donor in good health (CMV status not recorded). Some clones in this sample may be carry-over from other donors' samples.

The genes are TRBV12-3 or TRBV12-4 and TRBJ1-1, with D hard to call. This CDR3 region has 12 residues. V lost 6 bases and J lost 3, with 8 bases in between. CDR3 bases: TGTGCCAGCAGCCCGGGGTACACTGAAGCTTTCTTT. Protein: CASSPGYTEAFF.

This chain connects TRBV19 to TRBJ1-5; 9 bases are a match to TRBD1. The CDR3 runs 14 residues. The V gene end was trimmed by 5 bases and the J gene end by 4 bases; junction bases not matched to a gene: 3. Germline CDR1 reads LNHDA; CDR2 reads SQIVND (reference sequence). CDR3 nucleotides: TGTGCCAGTAGTGTGGGACAGGGTAATCAGCCCCAGCATTTT. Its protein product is CASSVGQGNQPQHF.

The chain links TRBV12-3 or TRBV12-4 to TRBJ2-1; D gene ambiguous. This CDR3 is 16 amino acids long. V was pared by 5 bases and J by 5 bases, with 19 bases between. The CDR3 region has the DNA TGTGCCAGCAGTAAATATGGGCCCCCAAGCGACAATGAGCAGTTCTTC. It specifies CASSKYGPPSDNEQFF.

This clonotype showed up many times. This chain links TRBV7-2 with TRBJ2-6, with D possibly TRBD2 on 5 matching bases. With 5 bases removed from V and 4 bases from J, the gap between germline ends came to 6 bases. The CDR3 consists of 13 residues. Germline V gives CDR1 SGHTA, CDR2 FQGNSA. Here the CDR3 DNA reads TGTGCCAGCAGCCCGGGGGGGGCCAACGTCCTGACTTTC. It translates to CASSPGGANVLTF.

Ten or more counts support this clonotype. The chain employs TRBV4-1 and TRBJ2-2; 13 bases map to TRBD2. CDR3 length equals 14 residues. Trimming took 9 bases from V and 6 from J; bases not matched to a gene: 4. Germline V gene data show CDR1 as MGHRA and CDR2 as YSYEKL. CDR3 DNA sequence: TGCGCCAGTAGGGGACTAGCGGGATCCGGGGAGCTGTTTTTT. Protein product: CASRGLAGSGELFF.

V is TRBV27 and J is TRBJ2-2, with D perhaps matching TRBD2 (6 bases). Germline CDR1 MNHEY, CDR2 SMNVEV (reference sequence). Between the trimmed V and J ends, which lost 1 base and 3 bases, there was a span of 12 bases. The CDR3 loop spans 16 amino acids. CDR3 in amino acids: CASSLWGAGDTGELFF. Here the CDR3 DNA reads TGTGCCAGCAGTTTATGGGGAGCGGGCGACACCGGGGAGCTGTTTTTT.

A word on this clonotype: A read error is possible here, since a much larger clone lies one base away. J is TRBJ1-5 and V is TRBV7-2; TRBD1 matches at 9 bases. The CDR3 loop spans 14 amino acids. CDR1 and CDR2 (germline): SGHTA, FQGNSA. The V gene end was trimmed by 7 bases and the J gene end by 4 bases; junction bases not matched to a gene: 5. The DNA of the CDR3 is TGTGCCAGCAACGAGACAGGGGGAAATCAGCCCCAGCATTTT. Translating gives CASNETGGNQPQHF.

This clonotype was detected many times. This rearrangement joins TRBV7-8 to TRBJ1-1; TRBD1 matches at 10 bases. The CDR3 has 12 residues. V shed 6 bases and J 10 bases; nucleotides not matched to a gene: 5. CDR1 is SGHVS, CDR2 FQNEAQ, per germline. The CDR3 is CASSPGQGRAFF. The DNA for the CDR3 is TGTGCCAGCAGTCCGGGACAGGGGCGAGCTTTCTTT.

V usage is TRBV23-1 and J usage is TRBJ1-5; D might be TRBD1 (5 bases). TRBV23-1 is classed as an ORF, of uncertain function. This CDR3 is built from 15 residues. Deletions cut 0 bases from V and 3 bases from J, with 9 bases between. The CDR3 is CASSQSRQPNQPQHF. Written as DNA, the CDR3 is TGCGCCAGCAGTCAATCAAGACAGCCCAATCAGCCCCAGCATTTT.

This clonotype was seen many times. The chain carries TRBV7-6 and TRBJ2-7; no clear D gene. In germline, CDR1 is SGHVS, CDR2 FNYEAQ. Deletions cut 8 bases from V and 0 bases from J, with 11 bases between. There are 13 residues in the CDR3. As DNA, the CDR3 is TGTGCCAGCGCCAGTCACAGCTCCTACGAGCAGTACTTC. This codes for CASASHSSYEQYF.

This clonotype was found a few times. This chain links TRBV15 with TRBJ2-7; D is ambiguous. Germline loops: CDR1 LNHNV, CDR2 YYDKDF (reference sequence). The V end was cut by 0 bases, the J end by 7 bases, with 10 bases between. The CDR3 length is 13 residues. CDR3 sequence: CATSRDNLGEQYF. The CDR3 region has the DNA TGTGCCACCAGCAGAGATAATTTAGGAGAGCAGTACTTC. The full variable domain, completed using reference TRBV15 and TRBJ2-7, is DAMVIQNPRYQVTQFGKPVTLSCSQTLNHNVMYWYQQKSSQAPKLLFHYYDKDFNNEADTPDNFQSRRPNTSFCFLDIRSPGLGDTAMYLCATSRDNLGEQYFGPGTRLTVT.

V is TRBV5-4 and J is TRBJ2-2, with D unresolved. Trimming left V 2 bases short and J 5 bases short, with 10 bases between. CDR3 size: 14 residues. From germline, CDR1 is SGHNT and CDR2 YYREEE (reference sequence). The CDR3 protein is CASSFVSATGELFF. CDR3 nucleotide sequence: TGTGCCAGCAGCTTTGTTTCGGCAACCGGGGAGCTGTTTTTT. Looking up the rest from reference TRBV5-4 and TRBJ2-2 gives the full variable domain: ETGVTQSPTHLIKTRGQQVTLRCSSQSGHNTVSWYQQALGQGPQFIFQYYREEENGRGNFPPRFSGLQFPNYSSELNVNALELDDSALYLCASSFVSATGELFFGEGSRLTVL.

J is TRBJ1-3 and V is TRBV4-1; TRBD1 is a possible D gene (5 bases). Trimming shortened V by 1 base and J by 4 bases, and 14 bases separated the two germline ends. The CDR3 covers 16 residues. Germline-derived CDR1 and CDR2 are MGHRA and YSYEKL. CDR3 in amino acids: CASSQGSGLLGNTIYF. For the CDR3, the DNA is TGCGCCAGCAGCCAAGGATCAGGGTTACTCGGAAACACCATATATTTT.

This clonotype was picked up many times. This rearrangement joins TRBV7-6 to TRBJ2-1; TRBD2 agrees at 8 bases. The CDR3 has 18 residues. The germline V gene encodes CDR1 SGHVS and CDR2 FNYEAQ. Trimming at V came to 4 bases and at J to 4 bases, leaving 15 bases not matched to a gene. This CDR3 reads CASSYNHGLAKSYNEQFF. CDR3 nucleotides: TGTGCCAGCAGCTATAACCACGGACTAGCAAAGAGTTACAATGAGCAGTTCTTC.